Listed below are T cell receptor beta chains from one sample, sequenced in a study of blood T cells in healthy people across ages. One entry per CDR3 protein, called by TCRdb with MiXCR from the 5' RACE reads. The sample comprises some 1,800,000 distinct CDR3 sequences, approximately 39% of which are singletons, and roughly 23% rests with the top ten. Material: blood. These receptors originate from a human donor in good health. Each CDR3 is given with its conserved first and last residue. Each record gives: CDR3 protein, CDR3 DNA, J gene, V gene, D gene, clone size. The D gene is left open where the match is weak. Part of the rows lack a size; the others show once, few, many or a class for expanded clones.

CASSVNRALNEQFF TGTGCCAGCAGCGTAAACCGGGCCCTCAATGAGCAGTTCTTC TRBJ2-1 TRBV7-3 . .
CSARQRGFDTQYF TGCAGTGCTAGACAGCGGGGGTTTGATACGCAGTATTTT TRBJ2-3 TRBV20-1 TRBD2 .
CASSLRGIGTGELFF TGTGCCAGCAGCCTCAGGGGGATCGGAACCGGGGAGCTGTTTTTT TRBJ2-2 TRBV7-2 TRBD1 few
CASITKQGEETQYF TGTGCCAGCATTACGAAACAGGGGGAAGAGACCCAGTACTTC TRBJ2-5 TRBV6-5 TRBD1 .
CAGSRGRGLADQETQYF TGTGCCGGCAGCCGTGGCCGGGGACTAGCGGACCAAGAGACCCAGTACTTC TRBJ2-5 TRBV27 TRBD2 .
CSSDSGSGGSSTDTQYF TGCAGTAGCGATTCGGGTAGCGGGGGGTCAAGCACAGATACGCAGTATTTT TRBJ2-3 TRBV20-1 TRBD2 few
CASSSTVGGSGANVLTF TGTGCCAGCAGCTCGACAGTTGGAGGCTCTGGGGCCAACGTCCTGACTTTC TRBJ2-6 TRBV7-9 . few
CASSLRGNADTQYF TGTGCCAGCAGTTTACGAGGGAATGCAGATACGCAGTATTTT TRBJ2-3 TRBV27 . many
CASHDRGGTYEQYF TGTGCCAGTCACGACAGGGGAGGGACCTACGAGCAGTACTTC TRBJ2-7 TRBV19 . few
CASSKFKGSYEQYF TGTGCCAGCAGCAAATTTAAAGGGTCCTACGAGCAGTACTTC TRBJ2-7 TRBV21-1 . .
CSASFAGQLHRGYTF TGCAGTGCTAGCTTTGCAGGACAATTACACCGCGGCTACACCTTC TRBJ1-2 TRBV20-1 . .
CASSQQTKGASGGYTQYF TGTGCCAGCAGCCAACAAACTAAGGGGGCTAGCGGGGGTTATACGCAGTATTTT TRBJ2-3 TRBV4-2 TRBD2 .
CASSFLVAGLFTDTQYF TGTGCCAGCAGCTTCTTGGTAGCGGGGTTGTTCACAGATACGCAGTATTTT TRBJ2-3 TRBV27 TRBD2 .
CANSLGSSNQPQHF TGTGCCAACAGTTTAGGGTCTAGCAATCAGCCCCAGCATTTT TRBJ1-5 TRBV12-3/TRBV12-4 . .
CASSPLTSQETQYF TGCGCCAGCAGCCCCTTGACTAGTCAAGAGACCCAGTACTTC TRBJ2-5 TRBV5-1 . .
CSAKTYRERIPLGEQFF TGCAGTGCTAAAACTTACAGGGAGAGGATCCCTCTGGGTGAGCAGTTCTTC TRBJ2-1 TRBV20-1 . .
CASSFRSLAEIQYEQYF TGTGCCAGCAGCTTTCGTTCACTAGCGGAGATCCAATACGAGCAGTACTTC TRBJ2-7 TRBV12-1 . .
CASSLRQDSSFSSYNEQFF TGTGCCAGCAGCTTACGCCAGGACTCCTCTTTTAGCTCCTACAATGAGCAGTTCTTC TRBJ2-1 TRBV7-9 . .
CASSFISGGKNEQFF TGTGCCAGCAGCTTTATTAGCGGGGGGAAAAATGAGCAGTTCTTC TRBJ2-1 TRBV5-5 TRBD2 .
CATSRDMGSGYTF TGTGCCACCAGCAGAGATATGGGTAGCGGTTACACCTTC TRBJ1-2 TRBV15 . few
CASSQVPRGGGTYEQYF TGTGCCAGCAGCCAAGTCCCTCGAGGAGGAGGGACCTACGAGCAGTACTTC TRBJ2-7 TRBV3-1 . .
CSAKRLRETQYF TGCAGTGCCAAACGCTTAAGAGAGACCCAGTACTTC TRBJ2-5 TRBV20-1 . .
CSLWGDRAIFNYGYTF TGCAGCCTCTGGGGTGACAGGGCCATATTTAACTATGGCTACACCTTC TRBJ1-2 TRBV29-1 TRBD1 .
CASSYSSGCREAFF TGTGCCAGCAGTTACTCGTCGGGGTGTCGTGAAGCTTTCTTT TRBJ1-1 TRBV6-5 . .
CVTRDRGQSGYTF TGTGTCACCAGGGACAGGGGGCAATCTGGCTACACCTTC TRBJ1-2 TRBV24-1 TRBD1 .
CASSLGRDPDTQYF TGTGCCAGCAGCTTAGGCAGGGACCCAGATACGCAGTATTTT TRBJ2-3 TRBV7-8 . .
CSARLGANYGYTF TGCAGTGCTAGATTGGGGGCTAACTATGGCTACACCTTC TRBJ1-2 TRBV20-1 . few
CASSYYGQPMINYGYTF TGTGCCAGCAGTTACTACGGGCAGCCCATGATAAACTATGGCTACACCTTC TRBJ1-2 TRBV6-5 . .
CASSNILTSPAVEQFF TGTGCCAGCAGCAATATCCTGACTAGCCCGGCGGTTGAGCAGTTCTTC TRBJ2-1 TRBV5-5 TRBD2 .
CASSLASGGYISYNEQFF TGTGCCAGCAGTTTAGCTAGCGGGGGGTATATCTCCTACAATGAGCAGTTCTTC TRBJ2-1 TRBV27 TRBD2 .
CASSLEGLAGITDTQYF TGTGCCAGCAGCTTAGAAGGACTAGCGGGGATCACAGATACGCAGTATTTT TRBJ2-3 TRBV13 TRBD2 .
CATSDSRTGVDTQYF TGTGCCACCAGTGATTCAAGGACAGGGGTTGATACGCAGTATTTT TRBJ2-3 TRBV24-1 TRBD1 .
CANKTGTGRNSGANVLTF TGTGCCAACAAGACCGGGACAGGGCGTAACTCTGGGGCCAACGTCCTGACTTTC TRBJ2-6 TRBV11-2 TRBD1 .
CSARKPGVRSYNEQFF TGCAGTGCTAGAAAGCCCGGCGTCCGCTCCTACAATGAGCAGTTCTTC TRBJ2-1 TRBV20-1 . .
CASSLQTDSYNEQFF TGTGCCAGCAGCTTACAGACAGACTCCTACAATGAGCAGTTCTTC TRBJ2-1 TRBV11-1 . few
CASTQGQGRILYEQYF TGTGCCAGCACCCAAGGTCAGGGGCGGATACTGTACGAGCAGTACTTC TRBJ2-7 TRBV25-1 . .
CASSPRWDGVETQYF TGTGCCAGCAGCCCCCGATGGGATGGGGTAGAGACCCAGTACTTC TRBJ2-5 TRBV9 . few